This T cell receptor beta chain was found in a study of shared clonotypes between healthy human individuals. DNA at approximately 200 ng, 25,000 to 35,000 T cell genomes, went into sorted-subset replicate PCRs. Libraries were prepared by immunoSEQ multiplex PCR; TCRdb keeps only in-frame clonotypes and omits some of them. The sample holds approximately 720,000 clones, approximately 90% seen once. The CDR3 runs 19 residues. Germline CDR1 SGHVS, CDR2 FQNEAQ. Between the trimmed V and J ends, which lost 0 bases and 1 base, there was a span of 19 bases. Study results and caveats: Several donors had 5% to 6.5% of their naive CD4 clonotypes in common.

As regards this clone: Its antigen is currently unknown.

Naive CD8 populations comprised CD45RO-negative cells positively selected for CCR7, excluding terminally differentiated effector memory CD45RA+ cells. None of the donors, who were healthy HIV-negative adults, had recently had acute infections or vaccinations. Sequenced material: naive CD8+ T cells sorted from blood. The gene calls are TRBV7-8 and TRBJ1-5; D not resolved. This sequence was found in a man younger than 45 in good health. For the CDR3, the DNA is TGTGCCAGCAGCTTAGCAACCAGAAATTTGGCCGGGAGCAATCAGCCCCAGCATTTT. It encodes CASSLATRNLAGSNQPQHF. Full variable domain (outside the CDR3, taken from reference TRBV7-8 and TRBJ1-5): GAGVSQSPRYKVAKRGQDVALRCDPISGHVSLFWYQQALGQGPEFLTYFQNEAQLDKSGLPSDRFFAERPEGSVSTLKIQRTQQEDSAVYLCASSLATRNLAGSNQPQHFGDGTRLSIL.